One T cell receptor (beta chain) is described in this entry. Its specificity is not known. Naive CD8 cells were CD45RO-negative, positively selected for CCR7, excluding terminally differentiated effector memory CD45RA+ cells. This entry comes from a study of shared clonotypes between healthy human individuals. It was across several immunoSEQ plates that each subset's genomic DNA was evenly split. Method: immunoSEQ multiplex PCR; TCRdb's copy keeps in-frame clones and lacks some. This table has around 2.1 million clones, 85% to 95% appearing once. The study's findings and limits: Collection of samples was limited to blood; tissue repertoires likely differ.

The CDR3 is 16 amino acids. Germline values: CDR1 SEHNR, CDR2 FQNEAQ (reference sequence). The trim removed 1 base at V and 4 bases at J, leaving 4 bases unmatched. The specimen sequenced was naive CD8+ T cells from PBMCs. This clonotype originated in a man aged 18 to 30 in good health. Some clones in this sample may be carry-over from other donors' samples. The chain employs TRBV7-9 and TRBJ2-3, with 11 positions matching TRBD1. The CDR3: CASSLGDRGVPDTQYF. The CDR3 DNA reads TGTGCCAGCAGCTTAGGGGACAGGGGGGTCCCAGATACGCAGTATTTT. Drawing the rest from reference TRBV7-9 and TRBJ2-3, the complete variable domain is DTGVSQNPRHKITKRGQNVTFRCDPISEHNRLYWYRQTLGQGPEFLTYFQNEAQLEKSRLLSDRFSAERPKGSFSTLEIQRTEQGDSAMYLCASSLGDRGVPDTQYFGPGTRLTVL.